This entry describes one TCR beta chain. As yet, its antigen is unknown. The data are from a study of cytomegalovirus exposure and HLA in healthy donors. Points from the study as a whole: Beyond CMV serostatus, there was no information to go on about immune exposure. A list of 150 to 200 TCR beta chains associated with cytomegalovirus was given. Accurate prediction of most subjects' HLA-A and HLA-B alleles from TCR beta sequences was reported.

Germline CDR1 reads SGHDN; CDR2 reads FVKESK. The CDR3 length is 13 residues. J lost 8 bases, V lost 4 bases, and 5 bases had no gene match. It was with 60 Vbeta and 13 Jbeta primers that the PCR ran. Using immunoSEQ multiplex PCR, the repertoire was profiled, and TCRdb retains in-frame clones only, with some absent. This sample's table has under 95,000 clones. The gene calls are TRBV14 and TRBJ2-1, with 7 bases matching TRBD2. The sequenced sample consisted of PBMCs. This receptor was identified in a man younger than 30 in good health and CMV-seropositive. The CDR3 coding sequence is TGTGCCAGCAGCCCGGGGGGTGGGGATGAGCAGTTCTTC. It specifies CASSPGGGDEQFF.